This T cell receptor beta chain was documented in a study of cytomegalovirus exposure and HLA in healthy donors. Germline CDR1 is SEHNR and CDR2 is FQNEAQ (reference sequence). The length of the CDR3 is 15 residues. The PCR made use of 60 Vbeta and 13 Jbeta primers. Profiling relied on immunoSEQ multiplex PCR, and the TCRdb table lists in-frame clones only, not all of them. The sample records about 240,000 clones, roughly four fifths being singletons. Each donor's status was that of a healthy bone marrow donor. Of note for this clone: The junction differs from germline at one of its ends, possibly a read error.

The sequencing sample was made of PBMCs. This receptor was identified in a woman in her sixties or seventies in good health and CMV-seropositive. The chain joins TRBV7-9 to TRBJ2-2; 7 bases line up with TRBD2. In nucleotides, the CDR3 is TGTTCCAGCAGCTTAACGGGAGGGAACACCGGGGAGCTGTTTTTT. This translates into CSSSLTGGNTGELFF.